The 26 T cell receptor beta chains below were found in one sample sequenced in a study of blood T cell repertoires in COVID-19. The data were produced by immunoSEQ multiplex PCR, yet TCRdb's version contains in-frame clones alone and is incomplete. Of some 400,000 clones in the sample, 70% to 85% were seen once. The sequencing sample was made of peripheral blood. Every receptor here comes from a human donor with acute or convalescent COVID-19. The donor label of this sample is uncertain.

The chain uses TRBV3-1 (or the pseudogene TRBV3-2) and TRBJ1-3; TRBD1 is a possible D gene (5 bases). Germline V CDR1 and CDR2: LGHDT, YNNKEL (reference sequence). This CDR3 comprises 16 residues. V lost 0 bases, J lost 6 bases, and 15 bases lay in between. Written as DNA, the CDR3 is TGTGCCAGCAGCCAAGATATAGGACAAATTGAAAACACCATATATTTT. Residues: CASSQDIGQIENTIYF.

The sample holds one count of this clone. CDR3 sequence reads: CASSPRDRVYEQYF. The CDR3 DNA is TGTGCCAGCAGCCCCCGGGACAGGGTGTACGAGCAGTACTTC. V usage is TRBV7-9 and J usage is TRBJ2-7, with 9 bases lining up with TRBD1. The V gene end was trimmed by 5 bases and the J gene end by 4 bases; junction bases not matched to a gene: 6. The CDR3 is 14 residues long. CDR1 is SEHNR and CDR2 is FQNEAQ in the germline V gene (reference sequence).

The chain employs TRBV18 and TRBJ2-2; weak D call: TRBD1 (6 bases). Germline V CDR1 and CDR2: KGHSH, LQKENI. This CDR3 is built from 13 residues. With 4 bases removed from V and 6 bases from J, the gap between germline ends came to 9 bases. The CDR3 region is CASSRTGSGELFF. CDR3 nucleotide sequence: TGTGCCAGCTCACGAACAGGGTCCGGGGAGCTGTTTTTT.

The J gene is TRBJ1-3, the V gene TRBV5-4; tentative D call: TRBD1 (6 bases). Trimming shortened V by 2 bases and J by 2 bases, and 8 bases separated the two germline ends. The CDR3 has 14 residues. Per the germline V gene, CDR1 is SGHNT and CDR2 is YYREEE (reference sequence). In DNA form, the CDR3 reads TGTGCCAGCAGCTTAGGGGGAACTGGAAACACCATATATTTT. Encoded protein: CASSLGGTGNTIYF.

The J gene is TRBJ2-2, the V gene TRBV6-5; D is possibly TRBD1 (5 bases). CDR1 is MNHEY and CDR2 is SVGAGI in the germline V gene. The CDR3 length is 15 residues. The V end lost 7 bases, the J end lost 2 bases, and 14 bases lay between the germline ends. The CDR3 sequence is CASTAIRGNTGELFF. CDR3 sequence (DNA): TGTGCCAGCACAGCAATTAGGGGTAACACCGGGGAGCTGTTTTTT.

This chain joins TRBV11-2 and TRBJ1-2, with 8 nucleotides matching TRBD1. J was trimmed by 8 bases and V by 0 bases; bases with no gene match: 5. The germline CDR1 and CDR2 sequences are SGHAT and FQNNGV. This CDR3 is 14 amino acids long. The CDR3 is CASSLDERQGGYTF. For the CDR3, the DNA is TGTGCCAGCAGCTTAGATGAGAGACAGGGGGGCTACACCTTC.

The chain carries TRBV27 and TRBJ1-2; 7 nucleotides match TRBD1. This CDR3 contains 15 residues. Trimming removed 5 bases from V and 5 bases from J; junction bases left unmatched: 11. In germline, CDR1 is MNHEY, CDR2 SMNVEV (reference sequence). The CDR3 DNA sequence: TGTGCCAGCAGTCCTTCGGGACAGCCTTATTATGGCTACACCTTC. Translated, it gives CASSPSGQPYYGYTF.

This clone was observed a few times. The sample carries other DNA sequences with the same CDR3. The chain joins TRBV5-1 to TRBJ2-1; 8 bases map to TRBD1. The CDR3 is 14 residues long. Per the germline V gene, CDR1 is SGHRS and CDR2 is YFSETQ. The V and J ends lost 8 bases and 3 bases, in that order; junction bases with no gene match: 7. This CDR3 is CASSRGQGYNEQFF. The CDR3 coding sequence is TGCGCCAGTTCCAGGGGGCAAGGCTACAATGAGCAGTTCTTC. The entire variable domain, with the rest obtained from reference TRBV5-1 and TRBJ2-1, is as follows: KAGVTQTPRYLIKTRGQQVTLSCSPISGHRSVSWYQQTPGQGLQFLFEYFSETQRNKGNFPGRFSGRQFSNSRSEMNVSTLELGDSALYLCASSRGQGYNEQFFGPGTRLTVL.

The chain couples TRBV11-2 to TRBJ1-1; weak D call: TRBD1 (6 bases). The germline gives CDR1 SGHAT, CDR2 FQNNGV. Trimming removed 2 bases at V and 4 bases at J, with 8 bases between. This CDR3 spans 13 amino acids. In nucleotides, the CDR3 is TGTGCCAGCAGCTTAATCAGGGGCACTGAAGCTTTCTTT. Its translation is CASSLIRGTEAFF.

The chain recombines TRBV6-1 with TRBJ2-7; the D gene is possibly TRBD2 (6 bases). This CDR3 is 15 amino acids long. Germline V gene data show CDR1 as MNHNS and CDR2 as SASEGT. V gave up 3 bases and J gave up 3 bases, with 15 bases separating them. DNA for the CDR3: TGTGCCAGCAGTGATAGTTGGGTCGGGGGCTACGAGCAGTACTTC. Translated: CASSDSWVGGYEQYF.

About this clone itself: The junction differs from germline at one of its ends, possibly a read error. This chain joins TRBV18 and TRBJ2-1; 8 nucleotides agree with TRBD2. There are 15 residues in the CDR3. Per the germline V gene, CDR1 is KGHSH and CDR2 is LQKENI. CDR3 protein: CASSPLAVSYNEQFF. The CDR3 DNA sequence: TGTGCCAGCTCTCCACTAGCGGTTTCCTACAATGAGCAGTTCTTC. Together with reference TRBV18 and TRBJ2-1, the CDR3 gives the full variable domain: NAGVMQNPRHLVRRRGQEARLRCSPMKGHSHVYWYRQLPEEGLKFMVYLQKENIIDESGMPKERFSAEFPKEGPSILRIQQVVRGDSAAYFCASSPLAVSYNEQFFGPGTRLTVL.

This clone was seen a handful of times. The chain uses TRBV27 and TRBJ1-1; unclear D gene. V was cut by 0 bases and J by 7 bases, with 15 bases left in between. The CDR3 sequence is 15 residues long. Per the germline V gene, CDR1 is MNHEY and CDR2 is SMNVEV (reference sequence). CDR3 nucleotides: TGTGCCAGCAGTTTATCGCCAGTCGCTCAGGTTGAAGCTTTCTTT. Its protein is CASSLSPVAQVEAFF.

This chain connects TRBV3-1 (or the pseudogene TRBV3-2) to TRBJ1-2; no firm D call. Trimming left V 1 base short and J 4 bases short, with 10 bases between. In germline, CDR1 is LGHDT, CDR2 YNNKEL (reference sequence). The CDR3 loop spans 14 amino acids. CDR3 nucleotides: TGTGCCAGCAGCCAAGGGAGGATGTTCTATGGCTACACCTTC. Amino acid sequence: CASSQGRMFYGYTF.

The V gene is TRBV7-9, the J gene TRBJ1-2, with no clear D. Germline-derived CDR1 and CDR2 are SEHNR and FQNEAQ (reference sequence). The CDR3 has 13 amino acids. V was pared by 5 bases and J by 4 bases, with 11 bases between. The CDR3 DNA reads TGTGCCAGCAGCGGCCAGAACCTCTATGGCTACACCTTC. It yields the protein CASSGQNLYGYTF.

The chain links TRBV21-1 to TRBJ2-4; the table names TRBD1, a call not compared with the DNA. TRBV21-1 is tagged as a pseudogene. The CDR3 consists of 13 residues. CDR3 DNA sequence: TGTGCCAGCAGCAAAGGGACAGGAAACATTCAGTACTTC. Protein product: CASSKGTGNIQYF.

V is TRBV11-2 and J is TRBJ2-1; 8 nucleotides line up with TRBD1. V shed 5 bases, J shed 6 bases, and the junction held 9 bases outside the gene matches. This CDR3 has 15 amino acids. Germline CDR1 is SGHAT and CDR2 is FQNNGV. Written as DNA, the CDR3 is TGTGCCAGCAGCCAGAGGACAGGGACAGGCAATGAGCAGTTCTTC. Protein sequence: CASSQRTGTGNEQFF.

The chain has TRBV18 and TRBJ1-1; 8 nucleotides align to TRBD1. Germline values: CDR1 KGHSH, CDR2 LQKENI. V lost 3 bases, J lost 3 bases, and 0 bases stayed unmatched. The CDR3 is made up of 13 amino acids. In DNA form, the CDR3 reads TGTGCCAGCTCACCGGGACAGGACACTGAAGCTTTCTTT. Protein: CASSPGQDTEAFF.

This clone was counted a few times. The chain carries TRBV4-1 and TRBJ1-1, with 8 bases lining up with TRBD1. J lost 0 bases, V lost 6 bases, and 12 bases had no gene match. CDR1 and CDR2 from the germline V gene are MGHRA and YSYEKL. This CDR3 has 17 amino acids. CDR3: CASRPTGGKGVNTEAFF. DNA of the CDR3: TGCGCCAGCAGACCCACAGGGGGAAAAGGGGTGAACACTGAAGCTTTCTTT.

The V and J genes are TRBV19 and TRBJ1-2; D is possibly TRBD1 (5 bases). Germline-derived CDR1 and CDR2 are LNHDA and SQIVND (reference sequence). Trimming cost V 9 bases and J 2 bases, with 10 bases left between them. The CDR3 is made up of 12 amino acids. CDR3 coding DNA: TGTGCCAGCCAGAAGGGGAACTATGGCTACACCTTC. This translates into CASQKGNYGYTF.

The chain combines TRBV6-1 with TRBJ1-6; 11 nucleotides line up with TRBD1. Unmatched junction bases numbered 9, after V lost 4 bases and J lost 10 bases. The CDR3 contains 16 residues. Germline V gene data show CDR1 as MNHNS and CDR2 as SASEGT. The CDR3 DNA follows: TGTGCCAGCAGTGCCCAAAGGGACAGGGGGAAATCACCCCTCCACTTT. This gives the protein CASSAQRDRGKSPLHF.

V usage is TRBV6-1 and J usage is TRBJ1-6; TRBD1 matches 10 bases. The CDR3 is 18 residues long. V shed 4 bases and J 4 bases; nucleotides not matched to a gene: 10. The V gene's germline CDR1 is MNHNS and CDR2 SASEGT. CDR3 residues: CASSAEQTGGLYNSPLHF. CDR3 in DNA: TGTGCCAGCAGTGCGGAACAGACAGGGGGCCTATATAATTCACCCCTCCACTTT.

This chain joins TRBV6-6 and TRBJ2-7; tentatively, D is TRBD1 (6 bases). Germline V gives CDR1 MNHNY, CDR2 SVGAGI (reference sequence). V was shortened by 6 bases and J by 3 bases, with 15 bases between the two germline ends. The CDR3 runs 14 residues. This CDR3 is CASSSGTLNYEQYF. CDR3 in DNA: TGTGCCAGCAGCTCCGGGACACTCAACTACGAGCAGTACTTC.

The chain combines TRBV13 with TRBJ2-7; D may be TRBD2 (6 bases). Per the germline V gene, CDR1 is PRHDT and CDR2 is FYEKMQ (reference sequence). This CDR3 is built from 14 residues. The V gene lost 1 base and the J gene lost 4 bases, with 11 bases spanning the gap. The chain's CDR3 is CASSLVGLQYEQYF. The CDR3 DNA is TGTGCCAGCAGCTTAGTGGGACTGCAATACGAGCAGTACTTC.

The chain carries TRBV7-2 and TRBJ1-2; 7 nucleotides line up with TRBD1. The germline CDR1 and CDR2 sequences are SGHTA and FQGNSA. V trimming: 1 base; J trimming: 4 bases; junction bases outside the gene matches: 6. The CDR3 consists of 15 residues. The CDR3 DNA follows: TGTGCCAGCAGCTTAGGGGGGACAGTCTCCTATGGCTACACCTTC. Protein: CASSLGGTVSYGYTF.

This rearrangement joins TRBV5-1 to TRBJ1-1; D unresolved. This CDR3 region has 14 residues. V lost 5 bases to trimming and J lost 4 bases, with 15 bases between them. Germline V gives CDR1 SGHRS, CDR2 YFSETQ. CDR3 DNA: TGCGCCAGCAGATTACCGAACCCAGGCACTGAAGCTTTCTTT. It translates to CASRLPNPGTEAFF.

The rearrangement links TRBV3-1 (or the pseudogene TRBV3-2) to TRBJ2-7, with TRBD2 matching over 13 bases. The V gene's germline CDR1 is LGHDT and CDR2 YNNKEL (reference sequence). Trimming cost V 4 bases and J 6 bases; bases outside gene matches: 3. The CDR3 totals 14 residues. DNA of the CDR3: TGTGCCAGCAGCCGTCGGACTAGCGGGGGCGAGCAGTACTTC. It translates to CASSRRTSGGEQYF.